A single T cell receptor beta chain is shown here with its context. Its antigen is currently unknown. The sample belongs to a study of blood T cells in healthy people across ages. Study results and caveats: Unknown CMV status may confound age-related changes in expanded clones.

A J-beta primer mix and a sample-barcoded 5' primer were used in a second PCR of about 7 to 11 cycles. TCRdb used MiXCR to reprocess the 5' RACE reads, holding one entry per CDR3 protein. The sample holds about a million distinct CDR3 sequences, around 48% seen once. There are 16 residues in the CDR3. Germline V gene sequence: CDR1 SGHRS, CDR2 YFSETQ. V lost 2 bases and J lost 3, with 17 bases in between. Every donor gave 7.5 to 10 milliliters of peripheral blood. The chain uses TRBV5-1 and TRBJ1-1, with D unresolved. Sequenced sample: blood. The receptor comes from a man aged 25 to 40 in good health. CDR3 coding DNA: TGCGCCAGCAGCTTACACCCGGTAGACGGCTACACTGAAGCTTTCTTT. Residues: CASSLHPVDGYTEAFF. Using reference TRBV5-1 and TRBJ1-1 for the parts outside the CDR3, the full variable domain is KAGVTQTPRYLIKTRGQQVTLSCSPISGHRSVSWYQQTPGQGLQFLFEYFSETQRNKGNFPGRFSGRQFSNSRSEMNVSTLELGDSALYLCASSLHPVDGYTEAFFGQGTRLTVV.